The next 11 T cell receptor beta chains were all read from a single sample in a study of blood T cell repertoires in COVID-19. The data were produced by immunoSEQ multiplex PCR, yet TCRdb's version contains in-frame clones alone and is incomplete. The table has around 260,000 clones, approximately 86% seen once. The sample taken for sequencing was peripheral blood. Source of these receptors: a human donor in a cohort sampled during active COVID-19.

V and J are TRBV15 and TRBJ1-1; 7 nucleotides agree with TRBD1. Trimming removed 1 base from V and 6 bases from J; junction bases left unmatched: 5. Germline V lookup: CDR1 LNHNV, CDR2 YYDKDF (reference sequence). This CDR3 region has 14 residues. The CDR3, as DNA: TGTGCCACCAGCAGAGGCAGACAGGGCCCTGAAGCTTTCTTT. This encodes CATSRGRQGPEAFF. Full variable domain (remainder filled in from reference TRBV15 and TRBJ1-1): DAMVIQNPRYQVTQFGKPVTLSCSQTLNHNVMYWYQQKSSQAPKLLFHYYDKDFNNEADTPDNFQSRRPNTSFCFLDIRSPGLGDTAMYLCATSRGRQGPEAFFGQGTRLTVV.

The chain joins TRBV6-2 or TRBV6-3 to TRBJ1-2, with TRBD1 matching over 8 bases. Unmatched junction bases numbered 7, after V lost 6 bases and J lost 4 bases. CDR3 length equals 14 residues. Per germline, CDR1 MNHEY and CDR2 SVGEGT. The CDR3 region has the DNA TGTGCCAGCAGCGCCCCGGACAGGGTCTATGGCTACACCTTC. Translation gives CASSAPDRVYGYTF.

The gene calls are TRBV7-9 and TRBJ1-5; TRBD1 matches 9 bases. Germline trimming cut 1 base from V and 7 bases from J; bases unmatched to any gene: 5. Germline V gives CDR1 SEHNR, CDR2 FQNEAQ (reference sequence). The CDR3 contains 15 residues. The CDR3 DNA reads TGTGCCAGCAGCTTAGTAGGACAGGGGTTCCAGCCCCAGCATTTT. Translated, it gives CASSLVGQGFQPQHF.

The chain recombines TRBV2 with TRBJ2-2, with D possibly TRBD1 on 7 matching bases. The CDR3 length is 16 residues. V gave up 6 bases and J gave up 1 base, with 15 bases separating them. Germline V gene lookup returns CDR1 SNHLY and CDR2 FYNNEI. CDR3 nucleotide sequence: TGTGCCAGCAGGGGGCGGGACAGACTGAACACCGGGGAGCTGTTTTTT. It is translated as CASRGRDRLNTGELFF. The full variable domain, rest sourced from reference TRBV2 and TRBJ2-2, is EPEVTQTPSHQVTQMGQEVILRCVPISNHLYFYWYRQILGQKVEFLVSFYNNEISEKSEIFDDQFSVERPDGSNFTLKIRSTKLEDSAMYFCASRGRDRLNTGELFFGEGSRLTVL.

The chain joins TRBV4-2 to TRBJ2-1, with 7 bases lining up with TRBD2. The CDR3 consists of 17 residues. V was clipped by 0 bases and J by 8 bases; unmatched bases: 13. Looked up from germline, CDR1 is LGHNA and CDR2 is YNFKEQ. CDR3 in amino acids: CASSQEVATSSWYEQFF. CDR3 nucleotides: TGTGCCAGCAGCCAAGAGGTTGCGACTAGCAGTTGGTATGAGCAGTTCTTC.

This sequence joins TRBV27 and TRBJ2-5, with unresolved D. This CDR3 has 14 residues. Germline V CDR1 and CDR2: MNHEY, SMNVEV (reference sequence). V gave up 2 bases and J gave up 0 bases, with 7 bases separating them. The chain's CDR3 is CASSLGQNQETQYF. CDR3 DNA: TGTGCCAGCAGTTTAGGGCAGAACCAAGAGACCCAGTACTTC.

V is TRBV23-1 and J is TRBJ2-6; tentative D call: TRBD1 (6 bases). TRBV23-1 is labeled an ORF, and its function is uncertain. The CDR3 consists of 16 residues. V gave up 4 bases and J gave up 1 base, with 11 bases separating them. In nucleotides, the CDR3 is TGCGCCAGCAGTCTACGGACAGTATCTGGGGCCAACGTCCTGACTTTC. Translating gives CASSLRTVSGANVLTF.

The CDR3 DNA reads as TGTGCCAGCAGCGTAGCGGGCTCCTACAATGAGCAGTTCTTC. As protein: CASSVAGSYNEQFF. V gene TRBV9 combines with J gene TRBJ2-1, with D hard to call. V lost 0 bases and J lost 0, with 4 bases in between. Per germline, CDR1 SGDLS and CDR2 YYNGEE. The CDR3 is 14 residues long.

The chain combines TRBV19 with TRBJ2-7; perhaps TRBD1 as D (6 bases). Germline CDR1 LNHDA, CDR2 SQIVND (reference sequence). Trimming removed 1 base from V and 2 bases from J, with 12 bases in between. This CDR3 is built from 15 residues. The CDR3 sequence: CASSIAGRGPYEQYF. The CDR3 region has the DNA TGTGCCAGTAGTATAGCCGGCAGGGGACCCTACGAGCAGTACTTC. Complete variable domain (other parts from reference TRBV19 and TRBJ2-7): DGGITQSPKYLFRKEGQNVTLSCEQNLNHDAMYWYRQDPGQGLRLIYYSQIVNDFQKGDIAEGYSVSREKKESFPLTVTSAQKNPTAFYLCASSIAGRGPYEQYFGPGTRLTVT.

This clone was counted a single time. V usage is TRBV6-5 and J usage is TRBJ1-4; 8 nucleotides match TRBD1. The CDR3 contains 15 residues. V lost 6 bases to trimming and J lost 8 bases; unmatched junction nucleotides: 11. CDR1 is MNHEY, CDR2 SVGAGI, per germline. The CDR3 sequence: CASSPLDRDGEKLFF. The CDR3 coding sequence is TGTGCCAGCAGCCCCCTGGACAGGGATGGGGAAAAACTGTTTTTT.

This rearrangement joins TRBV6-2 or TRBV6-3 to TRBJ1-4, with 7 bases identical to TRBD1. Per the germline V gene, CDR1 is MNHEY and CDR2 is SVGEGT. V lost 5 bases to trimming and J lost 10 bases; unmatched junction nucleotides: 22. This CDR3 region has 18 residues. The CDR3 DNA follows: TGTGCCAGCAGTACCCCAAAACAGGGGACGGTCACCATCGGAAAACTGTTTTTT. Residues: CASSTPKQGTVTIGKLFF.